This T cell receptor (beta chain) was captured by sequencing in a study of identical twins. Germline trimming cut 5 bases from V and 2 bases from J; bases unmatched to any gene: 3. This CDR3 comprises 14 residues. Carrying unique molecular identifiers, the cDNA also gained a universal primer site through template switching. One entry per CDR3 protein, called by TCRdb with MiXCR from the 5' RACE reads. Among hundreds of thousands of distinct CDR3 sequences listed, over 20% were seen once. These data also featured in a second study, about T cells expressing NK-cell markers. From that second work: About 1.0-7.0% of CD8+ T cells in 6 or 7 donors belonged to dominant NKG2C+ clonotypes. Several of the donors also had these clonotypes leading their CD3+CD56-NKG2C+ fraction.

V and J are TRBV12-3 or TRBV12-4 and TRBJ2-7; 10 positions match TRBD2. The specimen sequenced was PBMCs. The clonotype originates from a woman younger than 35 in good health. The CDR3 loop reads CASSTSGVTYEQYF. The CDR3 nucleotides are TGTGCCAGCAGTACTAGCGGGGTGACCTACGAGCAGTACTTC.